One and the same sample provided the 11 T cell receptor beta chains below, sequenced in a study of T-cell memory formation after mild COVID-19. TCRdb reprocessed the 5' RACE reads with MiXCR, giving one entry per CDR3 protein. This sample has about 200,000 distinct CDR3 sequences; around 8.8% occur once, and the top ten carry approximately 3.3%. Sequenced: PBMCs or a T cell subset sorted from them (not recorded which). These receptors came from a young man who had mild COVID-19 (a few samples of this study predate the infection). Cell type and time point are not known.

This clonotype was counted ten times or more. This chain connects TRBV29-1 to TRBJ2-7, with TRBD2 as a possible D gene (6 bases). The V gene's germline CDR1 is SQVTM and CDR2 ANQGSEA. V lost 6 bases and J 5 bases, leaving 20 bases between the germline ends. The CDR3 contains 14 residues. The CDR3 DNA follows: TGCAGCGTAGAGCAGGGAGGAAGTACGGACGAGCAGTACTTC. It specifies CSVEQGGSTDEQYF.

This clonotype was seen a handful of times. For the CDR3, the DNA is TGTGCCAGCAGTTTGGGACACAGCGGCCAAGAGACCCAGTACTTC. It yields the protein CASSLGHSGQETQYF. V usage is TRBV6-2 or TRBV6-3 and J usage is TRBJ2-5, with TRBD1 as a possible D gene (6 bases). Germline CDR1 MNHEY, CDR2 SVGEGT. CDR3 size: 15 residues. V was pared by 4 bases and J by 1 base, with 13 bases between.

The genes are TRBV10-3 and TRBJ2-7; 10 nucleotides line up with TRBD1. Germline trimming cut 2 bases from V and 6 bases from J; bases unmatched to any gene: 4. The CDR3 has 14 residues. The germline gives CDR1 ENHRY, CDR2 SYGVKD. CDR3 DNA: TGTGCCATCAGTGAGGCCGGGACAGGGGTCGAGCAGTACGTC. It yields the protein CAISEAGTGVEQYV.

This clonotype occurred many times. This chain connects TRBV7-3 to TRBJ2-1; possibly TRBD2 for D (6 bases). Per the germline V gene, CDR1 is SGHTA and CDR2 is FQGTGA. This CDR3 has 15 amino acids. Trimming pared 5 bases from V and 7 bases from J, leaving 18 bases between. CDR3 DNA: TGTGCCAGCAGCCCCCGCGGCGGGACCTTGAATGAGCAGTTCTTC. It codes for CASSPRGGTLNEQFF. The entire variable domain, with the rest obtained from reference TRBV7-3 and TRBJ2-1, is as follows: GAGVSQTPSNKVTEKGKYVELRCDPISGHTALYWYRQSLGQGPEFLIYFQGTGAADDSGLPNDRFFAVRPEGSVSTLKIQRTERGDSAVYLCASSPRGGTLNEQFFGPGTRLTVL.

This clonotype was seen a handful of times. The chain couples TRBV9 to TRBJ2-2, with D perhaps matching TRBD1 (5 bases). The V and J ends lost 4 bases and 6 bases respectively, with 16 bases between them. Germline V gives CDR1 SGDLS, CDR2 YYNGEE. CDR3 length equals 15 residues. The CDR3, as DNA: TGTGCCAGCAGCTCCCGAGGTGGGGCAGCCGGGGAGCTGTTTTTT. It encodes CASSSRGGAAGELFF.

The chain couples TRBV5-1 to TRBJ2-3; D gene uncertain. Trimming left V 3 bases short and J 4 bases short, with 6 bases between. CDR3 length: 12 residues. Germline lookup yields CDR1 SGHRS and CDR2 YFSETQ. The CDR3 is CASSSEADTQYF. The CDR3 DNA follows: TGCGCCAGCAGCTCTGAGGCAGATACGCAGTATTTT.

The chain's CDR3 is CASSQARASTNEKLFF. The CDR3 nucleotides are TGTGCCAGCAGCCAAGCCAGGGCATCAACTAATGAAAAACTGTTTTTT. The genes are TRBV4-2 and TRBJ1-4; the D gene is possibly TRBD1 (5 bases). Trimming removed 1 base at V and 0 bases at J, with 9 bases between. Germline V CDR1 and CDR2: LGHNA, YNFKEQ. This CDR3 region has 16 residues.

The chain is built from TRBV4-3 and TRBJ1-5; D possibly corresponds to TRBD1 (5 bases). CDR3 length: 15 amino acids. In germline, CDR1 is LGHNA, CDR2 YSLEER. V shed 4 bases and J shed 3 bases, with 13 bases lying between them. The CDR3 DNA follows: TGCGCCAGCAGCCGAGGACATGGAGACAATCAGCCCCAGCATTTT. Translating gives CASSRGHGDNQPQHF.

This clonotype was seen a few times. This chain links TRBV7-2 with TRBJ2-3; D may be TRBD2 (5 bases). With 6 bases removed from V and 0 bases from J, the gap between germline ends came to 7 bases. From germline, CDR1 is SGHTA and CDR2 FQGNSA. The CDR3 loop spans 13 amino acids. The CDR3 nucleotides are TGTGCCAGCAGGGAGCGGAGCACAGATACGCAGTATTTT. It codes for CASRERSTDTQYF. The whole variable domain, filled in from reference TRBV7-2 and TRBJ2-3, reads GAGVSQSPSNKVTEKGKDVELRCDPISGHTALYWYRQSLGQGLEFLIYFQGNSAPDKSGLPSDRFSAERTGGSVSTLTIQRTQQEDSAVYLCASRERSTDTQYFGPGTRLTVL.

The CDR3 DNA reads as TGTGCCAGCAGTCCGGGGGGGTCGGCGGAGACCCAGTACTTC. As protein: CASSPGGSAETQYF. This sequence joins TRBV5-5 and TRBJ2-5, with 8 bases aligning to TRBD2. After removal of 5 bases from V and 5 bases from J, the junction contained 8 bases not matched to a gene. The CDR3 loop spans 14 amino acids. CDR1 is SGHKS and CDR2 is YYEKEE in the germline V gene (reference sequence).

This clonotype appeared a few times. The chain carries TRBV6-5 and TRBJ2-5; TRBD2 agrees at 16 bases. This CDR3 is 19 amino acids long. Germline CDR1 and CDR2: MNHEY and SVGAGI. V lost 1 base and J lost 8; bases outside the gene matches: 13. The CDR3 sequence is CASSYFTGTSGGGRETQYF. The DNA for the CDR3 is TGTGCCAGCAGTTACTTCACCGGGACTAGCGGGGGGGGCCGGGAAACCCAGTACTTC.